The 8 T cell receptor beta chains in this list originate from one sample, sequenced in a study of blood T cell repertoires in COVID-19. The repertoire was sequenced with immunoSEQ multiplex PCR; TCRdb's copy has only in-frame clones and lacks some. Of 280,000 or so clones listed, 80% to 90% were seen once; the top ten hold roughly 2.2%. Sequencing used PBMCs or T cells enriched from blood (not recorded which). The receptors come from a man aged 25 to 40 who had recovered from COVID-19.

This clone was seen just once. This chain connects TRBV18 to TRBJ2-7; tentatively, D is TRBD2 (5 bases). Germline V CDR1 and CDR2: KGHSH, LQKENI. V was cut by 4 bases and J by 2 bases, with 15 bases left in between. CDR3 length: 15 residues. Here the CDR3 DNA reads TGTGCCAGCTCACGGTTTGGTGGGGAGACCTACGAGCAGTACTTC. Its translation: CASSRFGGETYEQYF.

Remarks on this clone: At one boundary the junction diverges from the germline segment, which might be a read error. Here the CDR3 DNA reads TGTGCCAGCCGCTTAGAGTATGGGGGGACTGGAAACACCATATATTTT. Its protein product is CASRLEYGGTGNTIYF. V and J are TRBV7-9 and TRBJ1-3, with D maybe TRBD1 (5 bases). The CDR3 loop spans 16 amino acids. Germline CDR1 is SEHNR and CDR2 is FQNEAQ (reference sequence).

The V gene is TRBV6-5, the J gene TRBJ1-2; D not certain. CDR1 and CDR2 from the germline V gene are MNHEY and SVGAGI. The CDR3 runs to 13 residues. V gave up 6 bases and J gave up 6 bases, with 14 bases separating them. In nucleotides, the CDR3 is TGTGCCAGCAGCCAGGCCGGGGTAGATGGCTACACCTTC. Amino acid sequence: CASSQAGVDGYTF.

Concerning this clone itself: The junction and the germline gene differ at one end; a read error may be behind it. The chain carries TRBV20-1 and TRBJ1-2; no firm D call. The CDR3 is 11 amino acids. Germline V gene data show CDR1 as DFQATT and CDR2 as SNEGSKA (reference sequence). The CDR3 sequence: CSARANYGYTF. The CDR3 DNA follows: TGCAGTGCGAGAGCGAACTATGGCTACACCTTC.

The DNA of the CDR3 is TGTGCCAGCAGCTCAACGCGGAAGGGTTTAGGGGCTGAAGCTTTCTTT. This sequence encodes CASSSTRKGLGAEAFF. The chain is built from TRBV5-8 and TRBJ1-1; a weak D match, TRBD1 (5 bases). Per the germline V gene, CDR1 is SGHTS and CDR2 is YDEGEE. The CDR3 contains 16 residues. V lost 3 bases and J lost 6, with 21 bases in between. Filled out from reference TRBV5-8 and TRBJ1-1, the complete variable domain reads EAGVTQSPTHLIKTRGQQATLRCSPISGHTSVYWYQQALGLGLQFLLWYDEGEERNRGNFPPRFSGRQFPNYSSELNVNALELEDSALYLCASSSTRKGLGAEAFFGQGTRLTVV.

The chain employs TRBV2 and TRBJ1-4; D call uncertain. V dropped 6 bases and J dropped 4 bases, with 9 bases sitting between them. The CDR3 loop spans 13 amino acids. CDR1 and CDR2 (germline): SNHLY, FYNNEI. The CDR3 DNA follows: TGTGCCAGCAGGATCGTCGGTAATGAAAAACTGTTTTTT. Protein sequence: CASRIVGNEKLFF. Full variable domain (missing parts from reference TRBV2 and TRBJ1-4): EPEVTQTPSHQVTQMGQEVILRCVPISNHLYFYWYRQILGQKVEFLVSFYNNEISEKSEIFDDQFSVERPDGSNFTLKIRSTKLEDSAMYFCASRIVGNEKLFFGSGTQLSVL.

The chain links TRBV13 to TRBJ1-2; perhaps TRBD1 as D (6 bases). Trimming cost V 5 bases and J 4 bases, with 20 bases left between them. The CDR3 is 16 amino acids. Germline V CDR1 and CDR2: PRHDT, FYEKMQ (reference sequence). For the CDR3, the DNA is TGTGCCAGCAGCCGGATCGTCGCAACAGGGCGCTATGGCTACACCTTC. Its protein product is CASSRIVATGRYGYTF.

The chain joins TRBV6-6 to TRBJ2-7, with a weak D call TRBD1 (5 bases). CDR1 and CDR2 from the germline V gene are MNHNY and SVGAGI (reference sequence). The CDR3 covers 13 residues. Deletions cut 2 bases from V and 6 bases from J, with 11 bases between. The CDR3 sequence is CASSYGQGIEQYF. CDR3 sequence (DNA): TGTGCCAGCAGTTACGGGCAGGGAATCGAGCAGTACTTC.